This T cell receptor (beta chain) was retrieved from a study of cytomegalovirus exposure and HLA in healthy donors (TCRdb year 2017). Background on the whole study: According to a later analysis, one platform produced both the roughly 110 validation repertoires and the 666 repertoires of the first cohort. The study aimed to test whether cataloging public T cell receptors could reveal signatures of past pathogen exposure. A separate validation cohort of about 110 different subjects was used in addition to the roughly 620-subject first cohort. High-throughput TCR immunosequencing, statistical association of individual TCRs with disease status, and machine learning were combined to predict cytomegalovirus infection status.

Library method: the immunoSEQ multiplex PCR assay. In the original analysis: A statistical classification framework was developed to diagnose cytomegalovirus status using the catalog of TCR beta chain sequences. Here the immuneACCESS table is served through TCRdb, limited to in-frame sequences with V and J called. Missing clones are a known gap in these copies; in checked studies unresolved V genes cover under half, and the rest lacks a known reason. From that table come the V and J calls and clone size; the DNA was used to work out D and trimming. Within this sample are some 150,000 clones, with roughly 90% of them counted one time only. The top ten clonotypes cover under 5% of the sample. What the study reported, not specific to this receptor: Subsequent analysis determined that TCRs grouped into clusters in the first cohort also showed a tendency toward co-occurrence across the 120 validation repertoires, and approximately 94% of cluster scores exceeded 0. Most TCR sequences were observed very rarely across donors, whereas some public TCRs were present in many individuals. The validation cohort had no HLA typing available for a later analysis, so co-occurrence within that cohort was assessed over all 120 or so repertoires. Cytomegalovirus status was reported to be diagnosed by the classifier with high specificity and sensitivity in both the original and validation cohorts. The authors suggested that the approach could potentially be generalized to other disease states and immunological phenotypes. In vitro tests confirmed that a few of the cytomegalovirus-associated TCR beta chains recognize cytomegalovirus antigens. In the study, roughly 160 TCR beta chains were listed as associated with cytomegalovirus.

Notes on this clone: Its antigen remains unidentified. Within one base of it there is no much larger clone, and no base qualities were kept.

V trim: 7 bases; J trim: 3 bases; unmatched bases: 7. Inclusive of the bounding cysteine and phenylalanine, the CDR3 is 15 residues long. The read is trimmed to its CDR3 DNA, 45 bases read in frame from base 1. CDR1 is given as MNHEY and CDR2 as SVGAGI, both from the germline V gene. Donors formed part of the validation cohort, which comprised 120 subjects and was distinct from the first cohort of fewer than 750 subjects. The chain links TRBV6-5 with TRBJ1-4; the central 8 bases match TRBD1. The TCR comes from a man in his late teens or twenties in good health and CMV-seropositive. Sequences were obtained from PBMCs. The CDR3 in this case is CASTNGDRSNEKLFF. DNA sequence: TGTGCCAGCACCAACGGGGACAGGTCTAATGAAAAACTGTTTTTT.